This is a list of T cell receptor beta chains from one sample in a study of cytomegalovirus exposure and HLA in healthy donors. Libraries were prepared by immunoSEQ multiplex PCR; TCRdb keeps only in-frame clonotypes and omits some of them. The sample lists 100,000 to 150,000 clones, approximately 83% occurring once. The sample taken for sequencing was PBMCs. All receptors come from a girl aged 2-10 years in good health and CMV-seronegative. Both conserved end residues are part of each CDR3. The D gene is left open where the match is weak. For some rows the clone size is stated as once, few or many, or as a class when expanded; others skip it.

j_call,v_call,clone_size,d_call,cdr3_length,cdr3_nt,cdr3_aa
TRBJ2-5,TRBV5-1,.,.,16,TGCGCCAGCAGCTTGGTTGGGGCGACGCGACAAGAGACCCAGTACTTC,CASSLVGATRQETQYF
TRBJ1-4,TRBV7-9,.,TRBD1,17,TGTGCCAGCAGCCGATCAGGGGGCCGCGGGGGAACCGAAAAACTGTTTTTT,CASSRSGGRGGTEKLFF
TRBJ2-1,TRBV7-2,.,TRBD2,17,TGTGCCAGCAGCCTCAGACTAGCGGGGCTCTCCTACAATGAGCAGTTCTTC,CASSLRLAGLSYNEQFF
TRBJ1-6,TRBV5-4,.,.,14,TGTGCCAGCAGCTTGGGACAGGTCAATTCACCCCTCCACTTT,CASSLGQVNSPLHF
TRBJ2-3,TRBV7-2,.,TRBD2,18,TGTGCCAGCAGCTTAGGGGGACTAGCGGGGGGGCTAACAGATACGCAGTATTTT,CASSLGGLAGGLTDTQYF
TRBJ2-3,TRBV11-1,.,.,12,TGTGCCAGCAGCCCACACACAGATACGCAGTATTTT,CASSPHTDTQYF
TRBJ1-2,TRBV6-5,once,.,14,TGTGCCAGCAGTTACTTAGTAGGGGACTATGGCTACACCTTC,CASSYLVGDYGYTF
TRBJ2-7,TRBV7-6,.,TRBD2,13,TGTGCCAGCAGCTCTACTAGCGGCTACGAGCAGTACTTC,CASSSTSGYEQYF
TRBJ2-1,TRBV11-2,.,TRBD1,11,TGTGCCAGCAGCTGGGGACAGGGCGGGTTCTTC,CASSWGQGGFF
TRBJ1-3,TRBV4-3,.,TRBD1,17,TGCGCCAGCAGCCAAGATAAGGACAGGGGGCCTGGAAACACCATATATTTT,CASSQDKDRGPGNTIYF
TRBJ1-6,TRBV2,once,.,14,TGTGCCAGCAGTGGATGGCGGGGAAATTCACCCCTCCACTTT,CASSGWRGNSPLHF
TRBJ2-6,TRBV30,.,.,16,TGTGCCTGGAGCCCGATCGGGGGCTCTGGGGCCAACGTCCTGACTTTC,CAWSPIGGSGANVLTF